This is a list of T cell receptor beta chains from one sample in a study of blood T cell repertoires in COVID-19. The data were produced by immunoSEQ multiplex PCR, yet TCRdb's version contains in-frame clones alone and is incomplete. The sample has approximately 280,000 clones; more than 85% are singletons. Material for sequencing was peripheral blood. These receptors came from a middle-aged man with acute or convalescent COVID-19. Both conserved end residues are part of each CDR3. Each record gives: CDR3 length, V gene, CDR3 protein.

len: 17
v_gene: TRBV7-2
CDR3aa: CASSSRTSGVNTGELFF

len: 17
v_gene: TRBV7-9
CDR3aa: CASSSYPQGVGTGELFF

len: 16
v_gene: TRBV6-1
CDR3aa: CASSVKGQGFGEKLFF

len: 16
v_gene: TRBV10-2
CDR3aa: CASVSRTGQGGNEAFF

len: 15
v_gene: TRBV3-1/TRBV3-2
CDR3aa: CASSQGSTGSQPQHF

len: 13
v_gene: TRBV12-3/TRBV12-4
CDR3aa: CASSAPPSGEQFF

len: 17
v_gene: TRBV5-1
CDR3aa: CASSSAGGQSYNSPLHF

len: 18
v_gene: TRBV19
CDR3aa: CASSPTPRTGRRSGELFF

len: 15
v_gene: TRBV24-1
CDR3aa: CATSDRDSGRYEQYF

len: 15
v_gene: TRBV9
CDR3aa: CASSSPDSGSGELFF

len: 15
v_gene: TRBV27
CDR3aa: CASSGGTGVWEKLFF

len: 14
v_gene: TRBV18
CDR3aa: CASVRSYRSSEAFF

len: 20
v_gene: TRBV15
CDR3aa: CATSRDRTGGLAGNTGELFF

len: 19
v_gene: TRBV19
CDR3aa: CASSIGTSGDFANTGELFF

len: 16
v_gene: TRBV15
CDR3aa: CATSARRGQGMNEQFF

len: 16
v_gene: TRBV19
CDR3aa: CASRDRGTGNTGELFF

len: 15
v_gene: TRBV30
CDR3aa: CAWRGWAPSTDTQYF

len: 13
v_gene: TRBV12-3/TRBV12-4
CDR3aa: CASSLNLPSPLHF

len: 13
v_gene: TRBV7-9
CDR3aa: CASSFGAGEKLFF

len: 12
v_gene: TRBV28
CDR3aa: CASYNRGREQYF

len: 15
v_gene: TRBV6-5
CDR3aa: CASSPRTGGNYGYTF

len: 13
v_gene: TRBV30
CDR3aa: CAWREGSAYGYTF

len: 12
v_gene: TRBV14
CDR3aa: CASSPQTDTQYF

len: 11
v_gene: TRBV20-1
CDR3aa: CSAPRADTQYF

len: 17
v_gene: TRBV7-8
CDR3aa: CASSLGGAGSSYNEQFF

len: 17
v_gene: TRBV11-3
CDR3aa: CASSLGPSGGPYNEQFF

len: 13
v_gene: TRBV30
CDR3aa: CAWSGQGTQPQHF

len: 16
v_gene: TRBV15
CDR3aa: CATSREPAGGPYEQYF

len: 14
v_gene: TRBV21-1
CDR3aa: CASSEQGLGQPQHF

len: 13
v_gene: TRBV12-3/TRBV12-4
CDR3aa: CASRGGQGDTQYF

len: 13
v_gene: TRBV6-1
CDR3aa: CASSETKRVEAFF

len: 13
v_gene: TRBV28
CDR3aa: CASLDRTVTEAFF

len: 13
v_gene: TRBV10-1
CDR3aa: CASGPGIKNEQFF

len: 13
v_gene: TRBV5-4
CDR3aa: CASSLGGNYEQYF

len: 17
v_gene: TRBV30
CDR3aa: CAWSVRWGPELGNTIYF

len: 14
v_gene: TRBV30
CDR3aa: CAWSFGRANTEAFF

len: 16
v_gene: TRBV5-6
CDR3aa: CASSTDQVAYNSPLHF

len: 13
v_gene: TRBV2
CDR3aa: CASRPRLAGRGFF

len: 15
v_gene: TRBV4-1
CDR3aa: CASRTTDRGNQPQHF

len: 15
v_gene: TRBV7-6
CDR3aa: CASSLARTSGGEQYF

len: 17
v_gene: TRBV29-1
CDR3aa: CSVDFFGGLTTVYEQYF

len: 14
v_gene: TRBV14
CDR3aa: CASSGAALWRGYTF

len: 14
v_gene: TRBV13
CDR3aa: CASSLGSGGQPQHF

len: 14
v_gene: TRBV7-2
CDR3aa: CASSRRQGADTQYF

len: 16
v_gene: TRBV11-2
CDR3aa: CASSHPWPGGSTEAFF

len: 12
v_gene: TRBV7-9
CDR3aa: CASSLVPGEQYF